This T cell receptor beta chain appears in the sequencing data of a study of blood T cell repertoires in COVID-19. The CDR3 is 15 amino acids. V lost 2 bases, J lost 4 bases, and 2 bases stayed unmatched. CDR1 and CDR2 from the germline V gene are SGHTA and FQGNSA. As processed by the authors: Estimated nucleated cell counts came from reference gene primer amplification. TCRdb keeps only in-frame clones here, not all; method: immunoSEQ multiplex PCR. That table is the source of V, J and clone size, and D and trimming were worked out from the DNA. This table has roughly 500,000 clones, approximately 89% appearing once.

The clonotype was recovered from a man aged 18 to 35 with COVID-19, enrolled during active disease. The gene calls are TRBV7-2 and TRBJ2-2, with TRBD2 identical over 9 bases. The sequenced sample consisted of peripheral blood. The CDR3 sequence: CASSLLAGPTGELFF. For the CDR3, the DNA is TGTGCCAGCAGCTTACTAGCGGGACCCACCGGGGAGCTGTTTTTT.